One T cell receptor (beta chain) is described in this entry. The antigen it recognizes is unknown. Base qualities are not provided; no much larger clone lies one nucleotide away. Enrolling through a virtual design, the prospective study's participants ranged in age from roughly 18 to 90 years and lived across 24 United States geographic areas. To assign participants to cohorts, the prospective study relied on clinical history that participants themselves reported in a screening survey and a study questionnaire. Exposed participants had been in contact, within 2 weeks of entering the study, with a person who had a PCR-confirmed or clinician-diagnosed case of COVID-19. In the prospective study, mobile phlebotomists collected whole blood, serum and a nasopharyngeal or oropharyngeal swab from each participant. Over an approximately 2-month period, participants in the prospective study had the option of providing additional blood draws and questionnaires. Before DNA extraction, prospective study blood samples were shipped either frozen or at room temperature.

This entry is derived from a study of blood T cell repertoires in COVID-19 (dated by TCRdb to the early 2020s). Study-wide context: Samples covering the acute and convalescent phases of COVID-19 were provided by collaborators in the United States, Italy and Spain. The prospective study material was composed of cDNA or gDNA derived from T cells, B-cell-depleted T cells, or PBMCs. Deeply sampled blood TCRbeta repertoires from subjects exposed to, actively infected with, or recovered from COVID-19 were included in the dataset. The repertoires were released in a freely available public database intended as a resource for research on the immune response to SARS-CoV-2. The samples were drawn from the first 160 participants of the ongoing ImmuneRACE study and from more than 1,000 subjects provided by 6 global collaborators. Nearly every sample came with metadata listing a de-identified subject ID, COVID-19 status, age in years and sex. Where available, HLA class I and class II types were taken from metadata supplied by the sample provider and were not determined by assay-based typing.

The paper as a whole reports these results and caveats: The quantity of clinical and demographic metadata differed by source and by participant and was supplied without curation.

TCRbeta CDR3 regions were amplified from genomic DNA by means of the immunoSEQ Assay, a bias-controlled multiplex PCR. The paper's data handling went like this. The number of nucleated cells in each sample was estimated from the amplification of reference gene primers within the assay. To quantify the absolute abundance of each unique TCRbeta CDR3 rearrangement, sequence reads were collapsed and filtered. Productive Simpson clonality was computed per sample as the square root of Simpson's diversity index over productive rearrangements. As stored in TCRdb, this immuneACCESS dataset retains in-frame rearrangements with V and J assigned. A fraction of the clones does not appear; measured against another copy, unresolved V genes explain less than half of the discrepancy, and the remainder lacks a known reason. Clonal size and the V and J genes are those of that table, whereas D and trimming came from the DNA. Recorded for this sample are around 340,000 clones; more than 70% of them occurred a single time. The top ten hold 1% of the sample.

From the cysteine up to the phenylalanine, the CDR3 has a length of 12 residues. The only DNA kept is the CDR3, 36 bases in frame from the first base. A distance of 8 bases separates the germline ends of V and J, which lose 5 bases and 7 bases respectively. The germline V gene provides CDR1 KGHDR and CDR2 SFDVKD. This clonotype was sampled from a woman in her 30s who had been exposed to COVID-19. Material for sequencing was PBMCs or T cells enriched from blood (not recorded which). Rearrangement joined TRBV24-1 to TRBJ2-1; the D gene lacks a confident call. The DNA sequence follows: TGTGCCACCAGTGCGGAGAGGAATGAGCAGTTCTTC. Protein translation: CATSAERNEQFF.